This passage covers 20 T cell receptor beta chains from one sample sequenced in a study of blood T cells in healthy people across ages. Combining a sample-barcoded 5' primer with a J-beta primer mix, a second PCR ran for 7 to 11 cycles. TCRdb re-derived calls from the 5' RACE reads in MiXCR, one entry per CDR3 protein. The sample has 790,000 or so distinct CDR3 sequences; about half are singletons. The sample comprised blood. The receptors come from a man older than 75 in good health.

This clonotype has just a few counts. This sequence joins TRBV7-2 and TRBJ1-5; D unclear. Germline lookup yields CDR1 SGHTA and CDR2 FQGNSA. The CDR3 spans 14 residues. V lost 5 bases and J 10 bases, leaving 18 bases between the germline ends. CDR3 sequence (DNA): TGTGCCAGCAGCCCCGGAGGCCGTAACTCTCCCCAGCATTTT. Residues: CASSPGGRNSPQHF.

This chain connects TRBV20-1 to TRBJ2-7; D is tentatively TRBD1 or TRBD2 (6 bases each). Germline V lookup: CDR1 DFQATT, CDR2 SNEGSKA (reference sequence). The ends were cut back, 5 bases at V and 7 bases at J, with 24 bases in the middle. The length of the CDR3 is 15 residues. As DNA, the CDR3 is TGCAGTGCTGCCAGGGTCGGGGGCCCGCACAATGAGCAGTACTTC. Protein product: CSAARVGGPHNEQYF.

This clonotype was detected once. The rearrangement uses TRBV3-1 and TRBJ2-7; D gene unclear. V lost 0 bases and J 6 bases, leaving 15 bases between the germline ends. This CDR3 has 15 amino acids. Germline lookup yields CDR1 LGHDT and CDR2 YNNKEL (reference sequence). The chain's CDR3 is CASSQDSRRVSEQYF. The CDR3, as DNA: TGTGCCAGCAGCCAAGATAGTAGAAGGGTCAGCGAGCAGTACTTC.

A remark on this clonotype: The junction shows a germline mismatch at one end, possibly a read error. This chain uses TRBV3-1 with TRBJ2-7; D remains unclear. The germline CDR1 and CDR2 sequences are LGHDT and YNNKEL (reference sequence). This CDR3 has 11 amino acids. The DNA for the CDR3 is TGTGCCAGCAGAGACTCCGGGCAGAAGGACTTC. Protein: CASRDSGQKDF.

This clonotype has at least ten counts. The chain combines TRBV27 with TRBJ1-5; the D gene is possibly TRBD1 (5 bases). Per the germline V gene, CDR1 is MNHEY and CDR2 is SMNVEV (reference sequence). V lost 10 bases to trimming and J lost 4 bases, with 14 bases between them. This CDR3 region has 13 residues. The CDR3 loop is CATLRGTNQPQHF. The CDR3 nucleotides are TGTGCCACCCTCCGGGGCACTAATCAGCCCCAGCATTTT.

This clonotype showed up just a few times. CDR3 amino acids: CASSELRYTEAFF. The DNA of the CDR3 is TGTGCCAGCAGTGAGTTAAGGTACACTGAAGCTTTCTTT. The chain combines TRBV6-1 with TRBJ1-1; D call uncertain. CDR1 is MNHNS, CDR2 SASEGT, per germline. The germline V and J ends were trimmed by 3 bases and 3 bases, with 8 bases remaining between them. The CDR3 length is 13 residues.

The CDR3 region has the DNA TGTGCCAGCAGTTACTCCCTCACGAGGGGGGAGAACGCCCACGAGCAGTACTTC. It yields the protein CASSYSLTRGENAHEQYF. The chain has TRBV6-5 and TRBJ2-7; tentatively, D is TRBD1 or TRBD2 (6 bases each). Between the trimmed V and J ends, which lost 0 bases and 5 bases, there was a span of 23 bases. The CDR3 has 18 residues. Germline V CDR1 and CDR2: MNHEY, SVGAGI.

About this clonotype itself: A clone one base away is much larger, so this may be a read error. This chain joins TRBV5-1 and TRBJ2-5, with TRBD2 matching 8 bases. The germline CDR1 and CDR2 sequences are SGHRS and YFSETQ. CDR3 length: 14 residues. The CDR3 is CASSLGLAQETRYF. CDR3 coding DNA: TGCGCCAGCAGCTTGGGACTAGCGCAAGAGACCCGGTACTTC.

This clonotype has at least ten counts. A much larger clone sits a single nucleotide away, making a read error possible. The V and J genes are TRBV7-8 and TRBJ2-5, with 7 bases matching TRBD2. This CDR3 region has 15 residues. The junction had 20 bases not matched to a gene; V was cut back by 8 bases and J by 11 bases. Germline CDR1 is SGHVS and CDR2 is FQNEAQ. CDR3: CASWKSGTAYNEQYF. CDR3 DNA sequence: TGTGCCAGCTGGAAGAGCGGGACTGCTTACAATGAGCAGTACTTC.

This clonotype was picked up a small number of times. This rearrangement joins TRBV20-1 to TRBJ2-5; TRBD2 matches at 10 bases. The germline gives CDR1 DFQATT, CDR2 SNEGSKA (reference sequence). Unmatched junction bases numbered 12, after V lost 0 bases and J lost 11 bases. There are 15 residues in the CDR3. CDR3 loop: CSARDTSGVYNEQYF. CDR3 DNA: TGCAGTGCTAGAGATACTAGCGGGGTTTACAATGAGCAGTACTTC.

This clonotype was recorded a few times. The chain is built from TRBV28 and TRBJ1-4; 11 nucleotides match TRBD1. Germline lookup yields CDR1 MDHEN and CDR2 SYDVKM. After removal of 5 bases from V and 4 bases from J, the junction contained 3 bases not matched to a gene. The CDR3 has 15 amino acids. The CDR3, as DNA: TGTGCCAGCAGTGGACAGGGGGCGAGTAATGAAAAACTGTTTTTT. The encoded protein is CASSGQGASNEKLFF.

This clonotype was found a few times. The chain recombines TRBV28 with TRBJ2-1; 9 nucleotides align to TRBD2. The J call may be incorrect, as the DNA end agrees better with TRBJ2-7. The CDR3 totals 18 residues. The germline V gene encodes CDR1 MDHEN and CDR2 SYDVKM. CDR3 sequence (DNA): TGTGCCAGCAGTTCTGCAACTCGACCGGGACTAGCTTACAATGAGCAGTACTTC. As protein: CASSSATRPGLAYNEQYF.

The table lists this clonotype with many counts. The V and J genes are TRBV9 and TRBJ2-1, with a possible D match to TRBD2 (5 bases). From germline, CDR1 is SGDLS and CDR2 YYNGEE. Trimming cost V 4 bases and J 8 bases, with 19 bases left between them. CDR3 length: 15 residues. The CDR3 reads CASSTTDWDLDEQFF. DNA of the CDR3: TGTGCCAGCAGCACCACGGACTGGGATTTGGATGAGCAGTTCTTC.

A word on this clonotype: A clone one base away is much larger, so this may be a read error. The gene calls are TRBV7-2 and TRBJ2-6, with a possible D match to TRBD1 (6 bases). CDR3 length: 15 amino acids. CDR1 SGHTA and CDR2 FQGNSA come from the germline V gene. Deletions cut 8 bases from V and 4 bases from J, with 15 bases between. The CDR3, as DNA: TGTGCCAGCGGGGCTAATCAGGGGGGGGCCAACGTCCTGACTTTC. Translating it yields CASGANQGGANVLTF.

This rearrangement joins TRBV20-1 to TRBJ2-5; D gene uncertain. The V gene's germline CDR1 is DFQATT and CDR2 SNEGSKA (reference sequence). V was cut by 7 bases and J by 5 bases, with 11 bases left in between. The CDR3 extends over 11 amino acids. CDR3 DNA: TGCAGTGGGGAAGTGAGGGAGACCCAGTACTTC. Translating gives CSGEVRETQYF.

The CDR3 sequence is CASSQAQGWNGYTF. For the CDR3, the DNA is TGTGCCAGCAGCCAAGCACAGGGGTGGAATGGCTACACCTTC. The chain employs TRBV4-2 and TRBJ1-2; 7 bases line up with TRBD1. V shed 1 base and J 6 bases; nucleotides not matched to a gene: 5. The CDR3 has 14 amino acids. In germline, CDR1 is LGHNA, CDR2 YNFKEQ.

With regard to this clonotype: One junction end does not reproduce the germline sequence, and a read error may be involved. The chain links TRBV5-1 to TRBJ2-5, with 7 bases that match TRBD2. Germline lookup yields CDR1 SGHRS and CDR2 YFSETQ. The CDR3 covers 15 residues. CDR3 nucleotides: TGCGCCAACAGCTTGGGAGGGCGGAACCAAGAGACCCAGTACTTC. Its translation: CANSLGGRNQETQYF.

The V and J genes are TRBV27 and TRBJ2-1; no firm D call. The length of the CDR3 is 12 residues. Germline V gene lookup returns CDR1 MNHEY and CDR2 SMNVEV (reference sequence). V lost 4 bases, J lost 9 bases, and 10 bases lay in between. The DNA of the CDR3 is TGTGCCAGCAGTTCGATATGGGGTGAGCAGTTCTTC. Its translation: CASSSIWGEQFF.

The chain is built from TRBV13 and TRBJ2-5; the D gene is possibly TRBD1 (6 bases). The CDR3 consists of 13 residues. CDR1 is PRHDT, CDR2 FYEKMQ, per germline (reference sequence). The V end was cut by 0 bases, the J end by 10 bases, with 12 bases between. CDR3 amino acids: CASSLGQGKSQYF. In nucleotides, the CDR3 is TGTGCCAGCAGCTTAGGGCAGGGGAAGAGCCAGTACTTC. Combining the CDR3 with reference TRBV13 and TRBJ2-5 gives the whole variable domain AAGVIQSPRHLIKEKRETATLKCYPIPRHDTVYWYQQGPGQDPQFLISFYEKMQSDKGSIPDRFSAQQFSDYHSELNMSSLELGDSALYFCASSLGQGKSQYFGPGTRLLVL.

In this sample, this clonotype turned up a few times. This chain connects TRBV12-3 or TRBV12-4 to TRBJ1-5; D gene ambiguous. CDR3 length: 15 amino acids. V was clipped by 3 bases and J by 7 bases, with 16 bases between them. Here the CDR3 DNA reads TGTGCCAGCAGTTTTTGGGGAGTTGAAGGGCAGCCCCAGCATTTT. Its translation: CASSFWGVEGQPQHF.